These 29 T cell receptor beta chains were all obtained from the same sample, sequenced in a study of T-cell reconstitution after alpha-beta-depleted transplantation in children (dated by TCRdb to the mid-2010s). What this sample's treatment or condition label stands for: allogeneic hematopoietic cell transplantation with graft depleted of TCRalphabeta T cells and CD19 B cells. Libraries came from PCR. Sequencer: Illumina HiSeq 2500. TCR libraries were prepared with molecular barcoding, using unique molecular identifiers to normalize TCRbeta repertoire quantification. TCRdb passed the public sequencing reads through fastp at Q25 and MiXCR, retaining productive beta sequences. Rows matching on CDR3 protein sequence are summarized as one entry with the most common DNA and genes. This sample is represented by tens of thousands of distinct CDR3 sequences; approximately 5% of them were singletons. 18% of the sample is held by the ten biggest clonotypes.

Sequences were derived from PBMCs, mostly from graft donor cells, sampled 180 days after TCRalphabeta/CD19-depleted stem cell transplant. The receptors come from a boy less than two years old who had a stem cell transplant for acute myeloid leukemia, so the T cells may come from the graft donor.

At least ten counts were recorded for this clonotype. The chain couples TRBV20-1 to TRBJ1-2; no clear D gene. Germline V gives CDR1 DFQATT, CDR2 SNEGSKA (reference sequence). Trimming took off 1 base at V and 0 bases at J, with 9 bases between the two ends. This CDR3 is built from 14 residues. CDR3 DNA: TGCAGTGCTAGAGTTCCGCGAGCTAACTATGGCTACACCTTC. Translated, it gives CSARVPRANYGYTF.

This clonotype was seen at least ten times. The CDR3 loop is CASSLGRHSEQFF. CDR3 nucleotide sequence: TGTGCCAGCAGTTTAGGACGGCACAGTGAGCAGTTCTTC. The gene calls are TRBV6-5 and TRBJ2-1; D remains unclear. Germline V gives CDR1 MNHEY, CDR2 SVGAGI. The CDR3 has 13 residues. V lost 4 bases, J lost 9 bases, and 13 bases lay in between.

This clonotype was picked up many times. CDR3 nucleotides: TGTGCCAGCAGCTTCCTTCCCCTAGCGGGGGGGACTAGCACAGATACGCAGTATTTT. Translated: CASSFLPLAGGTSTDTQYF. The chain combines TRBV7-8 with TRBJ2-3, with TRBD2 identical over 12 bases. The CDR3 has 19 amino acids. Germline V gene data show CDR1 as SGHVS and CDR2 as FQNEAQ. The junction had 10 bases not matched to a gene; V was cut back by 3 bases and J by 0 bases. The full variable domain, rest sourced from reference TRBV7-8 and TRBJ2-3, is GAGVSQSPRYKVAKRGQDVALRCDPISGHVSLFWYQQALGQGPEFLTYFQNEAQLDKSGLPSDRFFAERPEGSVSTLKIQRTQQEDSAVYLCASSFLPLAGGTSTDTQYFGPGTRLTVL.

This clonotype was detected ten times or more. V and J are TRBV5-1 and TRBJ1-2, with D perhaps TRBD1 (6 bases). V gave up 0 bases and J gave up 8 bases, with 8 bases separating them. Looked up from germline, CDR1 is SGHRS and CDR2 is YFSETQ. The CDR3 runs to 12 residues. The CDR3 here is CASSLEQGGYTF. CDR3 coding DNA: TGCGCCAGCAGCTTGGAACAGGGCGGCTACACCTTC. Combining the CDR3 with reference TRBV5-1 and TRBJ1-2 gives the whole variable domain KAGVTQTPRYLIKTRGQQVTLSCSPISGHRSVSWYQQTPGQGLQFLFEYFSETQRNKGNFPGRFSGRQFSNSRSEMNVSTLELGDSALYLCASSLEQGGYTFGSGTRLTVV.

The sample holds many counts of this clonotype. The CDR3 spells CSARSLGQVHTQYF. The CDR3 DNA reads TGCAGTGCTAGAAGCTTGGGACAGGTACATACGCAGTATTTT. The rearrangement joins TRBV20-1 to TRBJ2-3; the match to TRBD1 covers 8 bases. The CDR3 consists of 14 residues. The junction had 8 bases not matched to a gene; V was cut back by 2 bases and J by 7 bases. CDR1 is DFQATT, CDR2 SNEGSKA, per germline (reference sequence).

This clonotype was found many times. This chain uses TRBV12-3 or TRBV12-4 with TRBJ2-3; TRBD2 is a possible D gene (5 bases). The CDR3 consists of 14 residues. Trimming removed 4 bases from V and 5 bases from J, with 13 bases in between. The DNA of the CDR3 is TGTGCCAGCAGTTCCCCACTAGTGGGAGATACGCAGTATTTT. Translation: CASSSPLVGDTQYF.

This clonotype was recorded many times. The genes are TRBV28 and TRBJ2-4; D is unclear. The germline V gene encodes CDR1 MDHEN and CDR2 SYDVKM. CDR3 length: 13 residues. The V end was cut by 6 bases, the J end by 4 bases, with 10 bases between. The CDR3 DNA sequence: TGTGCCAGCAGCCCTCCAAGAAAAAACATTCAGTACTTC. It codes for CASSPPRKNIQYF.

This clonotype was observed at least ten times. The chain uses TRBV29-1 and TRBJ2-7, with D unresolved. The CDR3 length is 12 residues. Germline V gene data show CDR1 as SQVTM and CDR2 as ANQGSEA. With 4 bases removed from V and 3 bases from J, the gap between germline ends came to 10 bases. CDR3 protein: CSVVPGDYEQYF. CDR3 sequence (DNA): TGCAGCGTTGTACCGGGTGACTACGAGCAGTACTTC.

This clonotype was counted between two and nine times. A much larger clone lies a single base off, so this may be a read error. The chain links TRBV7-9 to TRBJ2-4, with 9 bases fitting TRBD1. V dropped 3 bases and J dropped 7; count of bases not matched to a gene: 13. Per germline, CDR1 SEHNR and CDR2 FQNEAQ (reference sequence). This CDR3 is 17 amino acids long. The CDR3 nucleotides are TGTGCCAGCAGCTTTAGGGTGAACAGGGGGCGAAGGAACATTCAGTACTTC. Amino acids: CASSFRVNRGRRNIQYF.

This clonotype was detected ten times or more. The chain has TRBV20-1 and TRBJ2-7; no firm D call. The ends were cut back, 4 bases at V and 6 bases at J, with 13 bases in the middle. The CDR3 is 12 amino acids. Germline loops: CDR1 DFQATT, CDR2 SNEGSKA (reference sequence). The CDR3 is CSAIVESGEQYV. The CDR3 DNA is TGCAGTGCTATCGTTGAATCGGGCGAGCAGTACGTC.

This clonotype was recorded at least ten times. This sequence joins TRBV10-3 and TRBJ2-1; 12 nucleotides align to TRBD2. CDR3 size: 15 residues. Germline V gene data show CDR1 as ENHRY and CDR2 as SYGVKD. With V trimmed by 2 bases and J by 8 bases, 4 bases remained unmatched. CDR3 bases: TGTGCCATCAGTGAGACTAGCGGGGGGATAGATGAGCAGTTCTTC. It codes for CAISETSGGIDEQFF.

This clonotype was found many times. This sequence joins TRBV20-1 and TRBJ2-7; 7 bases fit TRBD1. The CDR3 loop spans 14 amino acids. The J segment lost 2 bases and the V segment lost 3 bases, leaving 7 bases of the junction unmatched. CDR1 is DFQATT, CDR2 SNEGSKA, per germline (reference sequence). DNA for the CDR3: TGCAGTGCTAGGCCAGACAGGGAAGCCTACGAGCAGTACGTC. Amino acids: CSARPDREAYEQYV.

This clonotype was counted many times. The chain carries TRBV6-2 or TRBV6-3 and TRBJ2-2; 7 bases map to TRBD1. The V and J ends lost 2 bases and 4 bases, in that order; junction bases with no gene match: 7. Germline V CDR1 and CDR2: MNHEY, SVGEGT. The CDR3 contains 16 residues. The CDR3 coding sequence is TGTGCCAGCAGTTACGAGACAGGGCTGAGCACCGGGGAGCTGTTTTTT. Protein product: CASSYETGLSTGELFF.

This clonotype was seen many times. The V call is TRBV10-3, the J call TRBJ2-2; either TRBD1 or TRBD2 may supply D (6 bases each). The CDR3 length is 17 residues. Trimming stripped 0 bases from V and 6 bases from J, with 17 bases between. Per germline, CDR1 ENHRY and CDR2 SYGVKD. In nucleotides, the CDR3 is TGTGCCATCAGTGAGTCCAGGAACAACGGGGGCTCCGGGGAGCTGTTTTTT. It specifies CAISESRNNGGSGELFF.

This clonotype was recorded at least ten times. The chain employs TRBV12-3 or TRBV12-4 and TRBJ2-1, with 12 bases lining up with TRBD2. J gave up 6 bases and V 5 bases, and 20 bases lay outside the gene matches. CDR3 size: 20 residues. CDR3 loop: CASSIWTSGEHHADRNEQFF. The CDR3 nucleotides are TGTGCCAGCAGTATCTGGACTAGCGGGGAGCACCACGCGGACCGCAATGAGCAGTTCTTC.

This clonotype occurred a few times. The chain employs TRBV19 and TRBJ1-2, with TRBD1 as a possible D gene (5 bases). This CDR3 has 14 residues. The V and J ends lost 6 bases and 0 bases respectively, with 11 bases between them. Germline V gene lookup returns CDR1 LNHDA and CDR2 SQIVND (reference sequence). CDR3 DNA: TGTGCCAGTAGCGGGACGTGGGCTAACTATGGCTACACCTTC. Encoded protein: CASSGTWANYGYTF.

This clonotype occurred many times. V and J are TRBV5-1 and TRBJ2-5, with no clear D. The CDR3 length is 17 residues. The V end lost 0 bases, the J end lost 0 bases, and 15 bases lay between the germline ends. CDR1 SGHRS and CDR2 YFSETQ come from the germline V gene. CDR3 sequence reads: CASSLVPSARYQETQYF. The CDR3, as DNA: TGCGCCAGCAGCTTGGTCCCCTCTGCCCGGTACCAAGAGACCCAGTACTTC.

At least ten counts were recorded for this clonotype. The CDR3 reads CASSWGQGNYGYTF. CDR3 DNA: TGTGCCAGCAGTTGGGGACAGGGTAACTATGGCTACACCTTC. The chain has TRBV12-3 or TRBV12-4 and TRBJ1-2, with 9 bases identical to TRBD1. V lost 4 bases to trimming and J lost 1 base; unmatched junction nucleotides: 1. CDR3 length: 14 amino acids.

This clonotype came up a few times. V is TRBV7-6 and J is TRBJ2-2; D may match TRBD1 or TRBD2 (5 bases each). The CDR3 has 13 residues. The V gene's germline CDR1 is SGHVS and CDR2 FNYEAQ. The V and J ends lost 7 bases and 2 bases respectively, with 8 bases between them. The CDR3 reads CASIGANTGELFF. CDR3 sequence (DNA): TGTGCCAGCATCGGGGCAAACACCGGGGAGCTGTTTTTT.

This clonotype was seen many times. V and J are TRBV12-3 or TRBV12-4 and TRBJ1-4; perhaps TRBD1 as D (6 bases). This CDR3 is built from 16 residues. Trimming removed 6 bases from V and 8 bases from J, with 22 bases in between. The CDR3 DNA reads as TGTGCCAGCAGCCTCCCCCGGTTTTCGAGGGGGGAAAAACTGTTTTTT. Translation: CASSLPRFSRGEKLFF.

Many counts were recorded for this clonotype. The chain has TRBV24-1 and TRBJ2-7; TRBD1 matches 11 bases. V was pared by 3 bases and J by 4 bases, with 4 bases of the junction left unmatched. The CDR3 contains 15 residues. CDR1 is KGHDR, CDR2 SFDVKD, per germline. DNA of the CDR3: TGTGCCACCAGTGATGGGGGGACAGGGGGGTACGAGCAGTACTTC. Its protein is CATSDGGTGGYEQYF.

The table lists this clonotype with many counts. The chain couples TRBV20-1 to TRBJ1-5; 7 positions agree with TRBD1. Unmatched junction bases numbered 5, after V lost 6 bases and J lost 0 bases. CDR1 is DFQATT, CDR2 SNEGSKA, per germline (reference sequence). The CDR3 covers 14 residues. Written as DNA, the CDR3 is TGCAGTGCATGGGACAGTTATAGCAATCAGCCCCAGCATTTT. This translates into CSAWDSYSNQPQHF.

In its sample, this clonotype was seen once. This chain links TRBV19 with TRBJ1-2; the match to TRBD1 covers 8 bases. Germline V gene sequence: CDR1 LNHDA, CDR2 SQIVND (reference sequence). Losses at the gene ends were 8 bases for V and 8 bases for J; bases not matched to a gene: 10. The CDR3 is 13 amino acids. CDR3 sequence (DNA): TGTGCCAGTTGGACAGGGCCGGCCCGGGGCTACACCTTC. This encodes CASWTGPARGYTF.

In this sample, this clonotype turned up many times. The CDR3 loop reads CASSPRGAANQPQHF. Here the CDR3 DNA reads TGTGCCAGCAGTCCCCGGGGGGCAGCCAATCAGCCCCAGCATTTT. The V gene is TRBV12-3 or TRBV12-4, the J gene TRBJ1-5; perhaps TRBD1 as D (6 bases). The CDR3 consists of 15 residues. Trimming took 5 bases from V and 3 from J, leaving 14 bases between them.

This clonotype was recorded at least ten times. The chain employs TRBV4-1 and TRBJ2-7; perhaps D is TRBD1 or TRBD2 (6 bases each). Trimming cost V 1 base and J 1 base, with 11 bases left between them. The CDR3 runs 15 residues. CDR1 is MGHRA, CDR2 YSYEKL, per germline. The CDR3: CASSQGQGTSYEQYF. In nucleotides, the CDR3 is TGCGCCAGCAGCCAAGGGCAGGGGACTTCCTACGAGCAGTACTTC.

In this sample, this clonotype turned up many times. The chain employs TRBV12-3 or TRBV12-4 and TRBJ2-7; D tentatively fits TRBD1 or TRBD2 (5 bases each). The CDR3 loop spans 14 amino acids. Trimming stripped 3 bases from V and 4 bases from J, with 13 bases between. The CDR3 region has the DNA TGTGCCAGCAGTTTTGACGGGGCCGTTTACGAGCAGTACTTC. Its translation is CASSFDGAVYEQYF.

In this sample, this clonotype turned up many times. The chain links TRBV12-3 or TRBV12-4 to TRBJ2-5, with D unresolved. The CDR3 covers 15 residues. V shed 1 base and J shed 1 base, with 10 bases lying between them. Written as DNA, the CDR3 is TGTGCCAGCAGTTTAGGATTCGCCGGCCAAGAGACCCAGTACTTC. Translating it yields CASSLGFAGQETQYF.

In its sample, this clonotype was seen many times. The V call is TRBV20-1, the J call TRBJ1-2; D is unresolved. Trimming pared 0 bases from V and 2 bases from J, leaving 4 bases between. Germline CDR1 reads DFQATT; CDR2 reads SNEGSKA (reference sequence). This CDR3 comprises 12 residues. The CDR3 DNA follows: TGCAGTGCTAGAGAGTTCAACTATGGCTACACCTTC. As protein: CSAREFNYGYTF.

This clonotype came up many times. The rearrangement links TRBV5-5 to TRBJ1-2; D unclear. The CDR3 has 13 amino acids. Germline V gene lookup returns CDR1 SGHKS and CDR2 YYEKEE (reference sequence). Trimming left V 3 bases short and J 6 bases short, with 12 bases between. The DNA for the CDR3 is TGTGCCAGCAGCTACCCGGGGTTCGATGGCTACACCTTC. This codes for CASSYPGFDGYTF.